The 14 T cell receptor beta chains given below trace back to one sample, sequenced in a study of T cell responses to AZD1222 COVID-19 vaccine (dated by TCRdb to the early 2020s). Explained via the paper, the time point label denotes: baseline before first vaccination. Library preparation employed the immunoSEQ multiplex PCR assay. The immuneACCESS repertoire file appears here via TCRdb, limited to in-frame rearrangements. These files lack a portion of the clones; in checked studies, under half of the deficit traces to unresolved V genes, and the cause of the others is not known. This sample holds 120,000 or so clones; roughly 92% were observed only once. Over 1.5% of the sample is taken by the ten largest. The source was peripheral blood, collected on day 0 of AZD1222 vaccination. The receptors shown here come from an adult in good health.

The chain is built from TRBV3-1 (or the pseudogene TRBV3-2) and TRBJ2-5, with TRBD1 matching over 10 bases. The CDR3 is 16 residues long. The germline V gene has CDR1 LGHDT and CDR2 YNNKEL (reference sequence). V gave up 3 bases and J gave up 2 bases; unmatched junction bases: 6. The CDR3 nucleotides are TGTGCCAGCAGCCAGGGGACAGGGGTGTGGCAAGAGACCCAGTACTTC. Protein sequence: CASSQGTGVWQETQYF.

This chain joins TRBV6-6 and TRBJ1-3, with D uncertain. The ends were cut back, 4 bases at V and 2 bases at J, with 9 bases in the middle. CDR3 length equals 14 residues. The germline V gene encodes CDR1 MNHNY and CDR2 SVGAGI (reference sequence). The CDR3 region is CASSSAFTGNTIYF. CDR3 in DNA: TGTGCCAGCAGTTCCGCGTTCACTGGAAACACCATATATTTT.

V usage is TRBV7-2 and J usage is TRBJ1-1; possible D gene TRBD1, 6 bases. The CDR3 consists of 14 residues. V was trimmed by 5 bases and J by 0 bases, leaving 10 bases between them. CDR1 and CDR2 from the germline V gene are SGHTA and FQGNSA. The CDR3 spells CASSPDRMNTEAFF. The CDR3 region has the DNA TGTGCCAGCAGCCCTGACAGGATGAACACTGAAGCTTTCTTT.

This sequence joins TRBV10-2 and TRBJ2-3, with D uncertain. V was clipped by 6 bases and J by 2 bases, with 12 bases between them. CDR3 length: 14 amino acids. CDR1 is WSHSY and CDR2 is SAAADI in the germline V gene. CDR3 residues: CASRMGKLTDTQYF. In nucleotides, the CDR3 is TGCGCCAGCAGAATGGGGAAGCTCACAGATACGCAGTATTTT.

V usage is TRBV5-6 and J usage is TRBJ1-2; D not resolved. V was trimmed by 4 bases and J by 7 bases, leaving 8 bases between them. This CDR3 has 11 amino acids. Germline assignment: CDR1 SGHDT and CDR2 YYEEEE. The CDR3: CASSPGSGYTF. The CDR3 DNA is TGTGCCAGCAGCCCAGGCAGTGGCTACACCTTC.

The genes are TRBV5-1 and TRBJ2-1; D unclear. This CDR3 is 13 amino acids long. V was cut by 1 base and J by 6 bases, with 8 bases left in between. CDR1 SGHRS and CDR2 YFSETQ come from the germline V gene. CDR3 sequence (DNA): TGCGCCAGCAGCTTGCCTGGGGTCAATGAGCAGTTCTTC. Translating gives CASSLPGVNEQFF.

The gene calls are TRBV6-5 and TRBJ2-7; D perhaps matches TRBD2 (6 bases). The CDR3 loop spans 13 amino acids. Deletions cut 2 bases from V and 3 bases from J, with 8 bases between. In germline, CDR1 is MNHEY, CDR2 SVGAGI. The CDR3 loop is CASSYREDYEQYF. The CDR3 DNA is TGTGCCAGCAGTTACAGGGAGGACTACGAGCAGTACTTC.

The chain links TRBV30 to TRBJ2-7; D possibly corresponds to TRBD2 (5 bases). V was shortened by 5 bases and J by 7 bases, with 18 bases between the two germline ends. This CDR3 has 13 amino acids. Looked up from germline, CDR1 is GTSNPN and CDR2 is SVGIG (reference sequence). CDR3 region: CAWDRPRRREQYF. CDR3 nucleotides: TGTGCCTGGGACCGGCCCCGCCGGAGGGAGCAGTACTTC.

The V and J genes are TRBV10-2 and TRBJ1-6; TRBD1 matches at 7 bases. CDR1 and CDR2 from the germline V gene are WSHSY and SAAADI. This CDR3 is 13 amino acids long. V shed 8 bases, J shed 4 bases, and the junction held 2 bases outside the gene matches. CDR3 amino acids: CASAGQYNSPLHF. Here the CDR3 DNA reads TGCGCCAGCGCGGGACAGTATAATTCACCCCTCCACTTT.

This chain uses TRBV30 with TRBJ1-5; D may be TRBD1 (6 bases). The CDR3 contains 12 residues. V lost 8 bases and J lost 6, with 14 bases in between. CDR1 is GTSNPN and CDR2 is SVGIG in the germline V gene (reference sequence). The chain's CDR3 is CAGGQFGQPQHF. CDR3 bases: TGTGCCGGCGGACAGTTTGGTCAGCCCCAGCATTTT.

With regard to this clone: Mismatch with germline at one junction end may stem from a read error. The genes are TRBV6-6 and TRBJ1-5; 8 positions agree with TRBD1. In germline, CDR1 is MNHNY, CDR2 SVGAGI (reference sequence). The CDR3 loop spans 12 amino acids. CDR3 region: CASSYSRTGFDF. The CDR3 DNA is TGTGCCAGCAGTTACTCTAGGACAGGGTTTGATTTT.

V is TRBV6-6 and J is TRBJ1-3; no clear D gene. The CDR3 contains 13 residues. The V end lost 7 bases, the J end lost 3 bases, and 10 bases lay between the germline ends. From germline, CDR1 is MNHNY and CDR2 SVGAGI (reference sequence). Here the CDR3 DNA reads TGTGCCAGCATAAAAAGTATTGGAAACACCATATATTTT. Translation: CASIKSIGNTIYF.

CDR3 in DNA: TGTGCCAGCAGCTTGGGGCTAGCGGGGGGCTCCCAGTACAATGAGCAGTTCTTC. Amino acid sequence: CASSLGLAGGSQYNEQFF. The V and J genes are TRBV5-8 and TRBJ2-1; 11 nucleotides align to TRBD2. CDR1 SGHTS and CDR2 YDEGEE come from the germline V gene. The CDR3 contains 18 residues. The trim removed 0 bases at V and 4 bases at J, leaving 9 bases unmatched.

The rearrangement joins TRBV7-9 to TRBJ1-4; 7 bases are a match to TRBD1. CDR1 is SEHNR and CDR2 is FQNEAQ in the germline V gene (reference sequence). This CDR3 is built from 14 residues. The J segment lost 8 bases and the V segment lost 1 base, leaving 4 bases of the junction unmatched. DNA of the CDR3: TGTGCCAGCAGCTTAGAGGGGGCCGGGGAAAAACTGTTTTTT. It specifies CASSLEGAGEKLFF.